This T cell receptor beta chain was captured in a study of sequential checkpoint blockade in melanoma. Overall study context: First-line arms were nivolumab then ipilimumab, or the reverse, randomized 1:1. After both sequences, patients received maintenance nivolumab.

Treatment denoted: randomized to nivolumab then ipilimumab (arm A) or the reverse (arm B). No patient had prior DNA-damaging chemotherapy. From thawed PBMCs, live CD3+CD8+ cells negative for CD19 and CD56 were sorted. Produced via immunoSEQ multiplex PCR; TCRdb's table is partial and in-frame only. The sample lists about 22,000 clones; roughly 70% were seen once. The receptor comes from a human donor with melanoma. The sequenced sample was CD8+ T cells sorted from blood (inferred from file names), obtained from a patient given nivolumab and ipilimumab in sequence.

Here the CDR3 reads CASSVANSDYGYTF. The CDR3 DNA is TGTGCCAGCAGCGTGGCAAATTCAGACTATGGCTACACCTTC. The chain recombines TRBV9 with TRBJ1-2, with D uncertain. Trimming stripped 2 bases from V and 3 bases from J, with 11 bases between. The CDR3 is 14 residues long. CDR1 and CDR2 (germline): SGDLS, YYNGEE.